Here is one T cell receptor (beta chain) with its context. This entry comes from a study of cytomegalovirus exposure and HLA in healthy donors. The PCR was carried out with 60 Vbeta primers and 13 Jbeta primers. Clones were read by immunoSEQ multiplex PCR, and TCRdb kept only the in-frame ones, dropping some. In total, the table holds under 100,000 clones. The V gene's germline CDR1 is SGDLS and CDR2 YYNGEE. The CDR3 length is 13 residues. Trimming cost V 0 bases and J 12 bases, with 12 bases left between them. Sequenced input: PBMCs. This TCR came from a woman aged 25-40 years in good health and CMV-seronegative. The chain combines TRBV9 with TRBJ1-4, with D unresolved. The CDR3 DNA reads TGTGCCAGCAGCGTAGGGTTCGGGGAGGAACTGTTTTTT. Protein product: CASSVGFGEELFF.